This entry lists 20 T cell receptor beta chains sequenced from one sample in a study of cytomegalovirus exposure and HLA in healthy donors. With 60 Vbeta and 13 Jbeta primers, the PCR was carried out. Profiled with immunoSEQ multiplex PCR; TCRdb holds only in-frame clones, not every one. The table has nearly 110,000 clones, around two thirds seen once. Sequencing was performed on PBMCs. These TCRs come from a woman aged 40-49 years in good health and CMV-seropositive.

This clone was observed a few times. The gene calls are TRBV5-1 and TRBJ2-5; 7 bases are shared with TRBD1. This CDR3 spans 13 amino acids. Per the germline V gene, CDR1 is SGHRS and CDR2 is YFSETQ. V trimming: 0 bases; J trimming: 4 bases; junction bases outside the gene matches: 0. As DNA, the CDR3 is TGCGCCAGCAGCTTGGGACAGGGAGAGACCCAGTACTTC. It specifies CASSLGQGETQYF.

This sequence joins TRBV6-5 and TRBJ1-1; D unresolved. The CDR3 covers 12 residues. Trimming shortened V by 8 bases and J by 5 bases, and 12 bases separated the two germline ends. In germline, CDR1 is MNHEY, CDR2 SVGAGI. The CDR3 DNA follows: TGTGCCAGCGGAGAGGGAATTACTGAAGCTTTCTTT. Amino acid sequence: CASGEGITEAFF.

This chain joins TRBV29-1 and TRBJ1-2; possibly TRBD1 for D (5 bases). CDR1 and CDR2 from the germline V gene are SQVTM and ANQGSEA. This CDR3 has 16 residues. V gave up 0 bases and J gave up 4 bases, with 18 bases separating them. CDR3 sequence reads: CSVEDRPPGLTYGYTF. The CDR3 DNA reads TGCAGCGTTGAAGATCGGCCTCCGGGACTCACCTATGGCTACACCTTC.

The rearrangement links TRBV4-1 to TRBJ1-5; no definite D call. The CDR3 is 12 amino acids. Germline CDR1 reads MGHRA; CDR2 reads YSYEKL. V lost 4 bases to trimming and J lost 9 bases, with 10 bases between them. CDR3 DNA sequence: TGCGCCAGCAGCCGAGACCACGGGCCCCAGCATTTT. Residues: CASSRDHGPQHF.

This sequence joins TRBV4-1 and TRBJ2-5, with 9 bases that match TRBD2. This CDR3 is 19 amino acids long. J was trimmed by 4 bases and V by 4 bases; bases with no gene match: 19. Germline V gives CDR1 MGHRA, CDR2 YSYEKL. The CDR3: CASSPDIGGRGGLRETQYF. Here the CDR3 DNA reads TGCGCCAGCAGCCCGGATATAGGAGGGCGGGGGGGCCTCCGAGAGACCCAGTACTTC.

This chain links TRBV7-3 with TRBJ2-7, with a possible D match to TRBD2 (5 bases). From germline, CDR1 is SGHTA and CDR2 FQGTGA. Trimming removed 5 bases at V and 6 bases at J, with 11 bases between. The CDR3 runs 12 residues. CDR3 amino acids: CASSPGVGEQYF. CDR3 coding DNA: TGTGCCAGCAGCCCCGGGGTCGGCGAGCAGTACTTC.

The chain has TRBV7-6 and TRBJ2-2; tentatively, D is TRBD2 (6 bases). Trimming removed 3 bases from V and 3 bases from J, with 17 bases in between. Per germline, CDR1 SGHVS and CDR2 FNYEAQ. The CDR3 length is 17 residues. CDR3 sequence: CASSLGSAGRYTGELFF. The DNA for the CDR3 is TGTGCCAGCAGCTTGGGTTCGGCGGGGCGATACACCGGGGAGCTGTTTTTT.

J is TRBJ1-1 and V is TRBV30, with 8 bases lining up with TRBD1. The CDR3 is made up of 17 amino acids. Germline assignment: CDR1 GTSNPN and CDR2 SVGIG (reference sequence). With 0 bases clipped from V and 8 bases from J, the junction kept 17 bases outside the gene matches. CDR3 region: CAWSVQGGTGGLTEAFF. CDR3 DNA: TGTGCCTGGAGTGTACAGGGGGGTACCGGGGGGCTTACCGAAGCTTTCTTT.

This clone was seen a handful of times. The chain couples TRBV10-2 to TRBJ2-7; possibly TRBD1 for D (6 bases). CDR1 is WSHSY and CDR2 is SAAADI in the germline V gene. V was clipped by 4 bases and J by 3 bases, with 7 bases between them. The length of the CDR3 is 12 residues. CDR3 DNA sequence: TGCGCCAGCAGTGGACAGGTCTACGAGCAGTACTTC. Translating it yields CASSGQVYEQYF.

This clone was seen only a few times. The V gene is TRBV6-1, the J gene TRBJ2-7, with a tentative D call TRBD2 (5 bases). CDR3 length: 13 amino acids. The germline CDR1 and CDR2 sequences are MNHNS and SASEGT. Trimming took 5 bases from V and 3 from J, leaving 11 bases between them. The CDR3 is CASSPGGGYEQYF. The CDR3, as DNA: TGTGCCAGCAGTCCCGGTGGAGGCTACGAGCAGTACTTC.

The chain carries TRBV7-6 and TRBJ2-5; a possible D gene is TRBD2 (5 bases). V lost 5 bases to trimming and J lost 8 bases, with 15 bases between them. The CDR3 covers 13 residues. The germline CDR1 and CDR2 sequences are SGHVS and FNYEAQ. The CDR3 nucleotides read TGTGCCAGCAGCCTCGCGGCGGGTATTACCCAGTACTTC. This gives the protein CASSLAAGITQYF.

In its sample, this clone was seen a few times. CDR3 nucleotide sequence: TGTGCCAGCAGCCACGCCAGCTACGAGCAGTACTTC. Its translation: CASSHASYEQYF. The rearrangement links TRBV6-5 to TRBJ2-7; no reliable D call. This CDR3 has 12 amino acids. Germline CDR1 is MNHEY and CDR2 is SVGAGI. With 6 bases removed from V and 3 bases from J, the gap between germline ends came to 9 bases.

On this clone: At the DNA level, this CDR3 is encoded by other sequences in the same sample as well. The V call is TRBV29-1, the J call TRBJ1-6; 9 bases agree with TRBD1. Germline V gene lookup returns CDR1 SQVTM and CDR2 ANQGSEA. Trimming cost V 6 bases and J 7 bases; bases outside gene matches: 7. The CDR3 runs 14 residues. DNA of the CDR3: TGCAGCGTAGGGACAGGGTTAGGAAATTCACCCCTCCACTTT. Translated, it gives CSVGTGLGNSPLHF.

The J gene is TRBJ1-2, the V gene TRBV4-1, with no clear D. Trimming pared 0 bases from V and 4 bases from J, leaving 9 bases between. The CDR3 has 14 residues. Germline V gene lookup returns CDR1 MGHRA and CDR2 YSYEKL. The CDR3 DNA reads as TGCGCCAGCAGCCAAGATTGGCAGGCCTATGGCTACACCTTC. Its protein is CASSQDWQAYGYTF.

V usage is TRBV6-5 and J usage is TRBJ1-4; D not certain. Per germline, CDR1 MNHEY and CDR2 SVGAGI. V was pared by 6 bases and J by 7 bases, with 9 bases between. The length of the CDR3 is 12 residues. The DNA for the CDR3 is TGTGCCAGCAGGGCCAGAAGTGAAAAACTGTTTTTT. Its translation is CASRARSEKLFF.

The V gene is TRBV10-1, the J gene TRBJ2-7; 11 bases are a match to TRBD1. The CDR3 runs 14 residues. The germline V gene encodes CDR1 WNHNN and CDR2 SYGVQD (reference sequence). V shed 6 bases, J shed 5 bases, and the junction held 6 bases outside the gene matches. The CDR3 DNA reads as TGCGCCAGCAGCCTGGACAGGGGGCTAGACGAGCAGTACTTC. This sequence encodes CASSLDRGLDEQYF.

This chain connects TRBV19 to TRBJ2-7; 8 nucleotides line up with TRBD1. The trim removed 4 bases at V and 4 bases at J, leaving 6 bases unmatched. The germline V gene has CDR1 LNHDA and CDR2 SQIVND (reference sequence). CDR3 size: 14 residues. CDR3 bases: TGTGCCAGTAGTACGAGACAGGGGTCGTACGAGCAGTACTTC. Translation gives CASSTRQGSYEQYF.

This clone appeared a few times. V and J are TRBV10-3 and TRBJ1-1; D might be TRBD1 (5 bases). V was cut by 4 bases and J by 4 bases, with 16 bases left in between. Germline V lookup: CDR1 ENHRY, CDR2 SYGVKD. The CDR3 runs 15 residues. CDR3 region: CAISGGGKESTEAFF. In DNA, the CDR3 is TGTGCCATCAGTGGGGGGGGAAAAGAGAGCACTGAAGCTTTCTTT.

This clone was found many times. V and J are TRBV4-3 and TRBJ2-7, with D possibly TRBD1 on 6 matching bases. V was shortened by 0 bases and J by 0 bases, with 15 bases between the two germline ends. Germline V gene sequence: CDR1 LGHNA, CDR2 YSLEER. The CDR3 extends over 17 amino acids. Here the CDR3 reads CASSQDALGTTSYEQYF. CDR3 bases: TGCGCCAGCAGCCAAGACGCTCTTGGGACAACCTCCTACGAGCAGTACTTC.

This chain uses TRBV2 with TRBJ1-4; D unclear. There are 12 residues in the CDR3. Germline values: CDR1 SNHLY, CDR2 FYNNEI. Deletions cut 10 bases from V and 8 bases from J, with 14 bases between. The CDR3 loop is CAISFLREKLFF. As DNA, the CDR3 is TGTGCCATTTCATTCCTTCGGGAAAAACTGTTTTTT. The complete variable domain, with remaining parts taken from reference TRBV2 and TRBJ1-4, reads EPEVTQTPSHQVTQMGQEVILRCVPISNHLYFYWYRQILGQKVEFLVSFYNNEISEKSEIFDDQFSVERPDGSNFTLKIRSTKLEDSAMYFCAISFLREKLFFGSGTQLSVL.